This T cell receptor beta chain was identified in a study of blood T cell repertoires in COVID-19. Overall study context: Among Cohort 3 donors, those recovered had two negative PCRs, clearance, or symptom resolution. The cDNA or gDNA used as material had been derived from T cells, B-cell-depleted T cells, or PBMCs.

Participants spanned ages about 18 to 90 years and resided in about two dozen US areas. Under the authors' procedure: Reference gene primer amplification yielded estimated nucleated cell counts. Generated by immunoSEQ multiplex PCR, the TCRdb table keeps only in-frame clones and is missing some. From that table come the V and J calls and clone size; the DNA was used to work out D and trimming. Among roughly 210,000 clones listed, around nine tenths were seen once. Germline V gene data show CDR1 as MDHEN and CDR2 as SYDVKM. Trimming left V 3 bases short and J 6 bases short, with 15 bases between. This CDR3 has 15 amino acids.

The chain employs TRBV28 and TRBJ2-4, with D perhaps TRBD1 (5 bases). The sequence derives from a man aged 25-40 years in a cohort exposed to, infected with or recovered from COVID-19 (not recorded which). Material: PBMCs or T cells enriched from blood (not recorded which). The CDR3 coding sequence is TGTGCCAGCAGTTTCGATAGAGACAGTCGAAACATTCAGTACTTC. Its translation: CASSFDRDSRNIQYF.